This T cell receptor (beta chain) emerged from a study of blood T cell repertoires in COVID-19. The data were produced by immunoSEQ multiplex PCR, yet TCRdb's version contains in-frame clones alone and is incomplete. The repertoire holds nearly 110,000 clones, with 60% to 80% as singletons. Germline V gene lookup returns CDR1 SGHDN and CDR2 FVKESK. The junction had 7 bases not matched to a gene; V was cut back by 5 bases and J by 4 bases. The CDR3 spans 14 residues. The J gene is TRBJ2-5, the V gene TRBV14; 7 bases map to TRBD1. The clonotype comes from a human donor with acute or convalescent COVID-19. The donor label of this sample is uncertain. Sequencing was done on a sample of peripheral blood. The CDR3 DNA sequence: TGTGCCAGCAGCTACCGGGACAGATTAGAGACCCAGTACTTC. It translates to CASSYRDRLETQYF.